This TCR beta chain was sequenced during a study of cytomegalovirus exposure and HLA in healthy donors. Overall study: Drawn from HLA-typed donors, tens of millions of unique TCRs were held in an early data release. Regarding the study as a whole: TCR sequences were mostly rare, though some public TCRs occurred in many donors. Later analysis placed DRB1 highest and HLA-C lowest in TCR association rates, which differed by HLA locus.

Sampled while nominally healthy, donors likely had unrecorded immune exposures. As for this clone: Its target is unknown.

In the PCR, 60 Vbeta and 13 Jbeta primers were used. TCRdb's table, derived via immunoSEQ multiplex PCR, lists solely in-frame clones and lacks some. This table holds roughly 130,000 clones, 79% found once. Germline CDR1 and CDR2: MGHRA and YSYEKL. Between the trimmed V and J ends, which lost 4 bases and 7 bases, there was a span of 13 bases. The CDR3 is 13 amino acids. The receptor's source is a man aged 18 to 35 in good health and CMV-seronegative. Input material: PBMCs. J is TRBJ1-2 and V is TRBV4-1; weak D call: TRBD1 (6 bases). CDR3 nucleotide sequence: TGCGCCAGCAGCCCGCGGGGGGGCTCTGGCTACACCTTC. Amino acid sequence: CASSPRGGSGYTF.